Listed below are T cell receptor beta chains from one sample, sequenced in a study of blood T cell repertoires in COVID-19. Generated by immunoSEQ multiplex PCR, the TCRdb table keeps only in-frame clones and is missing some. The sample lists approximately 380,000 clones, more than 75% occurring once. The sample was PBMCs or T cells enriched from blood (not recorded which). These receptors came from a woman younger than 35 who had recovered from COVID-19. CDR3s include the opening cysteine and the closing phenylalanine or tryptophan. Fields, in order: J gene, V gene, D gene, clone size, CDR3 DNA, CDR3 protein. A D gene is named only where the DNA matches it firmly. Part of the rows lack a size; the others show once, few, many or a class for expanded clones.

j_call: TRBJ1-3; v_call: TRBV10-3; d_call: TRBD1; clone_size: .; cdr3_nt: TGTGCCATCAGTGAGTCAGACAGGGCTGGAAACACCATATATTTT; cdr3_aa: CAISESDRAGNTIYF
j_call: TRBJ1-3; v_call: TRBV19; d_call: .; clone_size: .; cdr3_nt: TGTGCCAGTAGTATGGTCGGTAGGAGAATCTCTGGAAACACCATATATTTT; cdr3_aa: CASSMVGRRISGNTIYF
j_call: TRBJ2-3; v_call: TRBV3-1/TRBV3-2; d_call: .; clone_size: .; cdr3_nt: TGTGCCAGCAGCGGGCCCAGCACAGATACGCAGTATTTT; cdr3_aa: CASSGPSTDTQYF
j_call: TRBJ1-2; v_call: TRBV6-5; d_call: .; clone_size: .; cdr3_nt: TGTGCCAGCAGCCCCCTTCGGGAGAACTATGGCTACACCTTC; cdr3_aa: CASSPLRENYGYTF
j_call: TRBJ2-3; v_call: TRBV2; d_call: .; clone_size: .; cdr3_nt: TGTGCCAGCAAATCGCGGACGTGGGACTTAGACACAGATACGCAGTATTTT; cdr3_aa: CASKSRTWDLDTDTQYF
j_call: TRBJ2-7; v_call: TRBV28; d_call: TRBD1; clone_size: .; cdr3_nt: TGTGCCAGCAGTGCCCTCGGGACAGGCTCCTACGAGCAGTACTTC; cdr3_aa: CASSALGTGSYEQYF
j_call: TRBJ2-3; v_call: TRBV7-2; d_call: TRBD1; clone_size: .; cdr3_nt: TGTGCCAGCAGCTTTTTTATCCAGGGGGCGGATACGCAGTATTTT; cdr3_aa: CASSFFIQGADTQYF
j_call: TRBJ2-2; v_call: TRBV9; d_call: .; clone_size: .; cdr3_nt: TGTGCCAGCAGCGTCGGGACGAACACCGGGGAGCTGTTTTTT; cdr3_aa: CASSVGTNTGELFF
j_call: TRBJ2-7; v_call: TRBV23-1; d_call: TRBD1; clone_size: .; cdr3_nt: TGCGCCAGCAGTCAACAACAGGGGGCGCGACGCTACGAGCAGTACTTC; cdr3_aa: CASSQQQGARRYEQYF
j_call: TRBJ1-4; v_call: TRBV5-6; d_call: TRBD1; clone_size: .; cdr3_nt: TGTGCCAGCAGCTTGCTGCCGGGACAGCTCCAAGGAAAGGGTGAAAAACTGTTTTTT; cdr3_aa: CASSLLPGQLQGKGEKLFF
j_call: TRBJ1-5; v_call: TRBV7-2; d_call: TRBD1; clone_size: once; cdr3_nt: TGTGCCAGCAGCACGGGACAGGGGGTTCAGCCCCAGCATTTT; cdr3_aa: CASSTGQGVQPQHF
j_call: TRBJ2-5; v_call: TRBV7-8; d_call: .; clone_size: few; cdr3_nt: TGTGCCAGCAGCTACAGCCGGTCCTCAGAGACCCAGTACTTC; cdr3_aa: CASSYSRSSETQYF
j_call: TRBJ2-5; v_call: TRBV19; d_call: TRBD2; clone_size: .; cdr3_nt: TGTGCCAGTAGTTGGACTAGCGAGGAGACCCAGTACTTC; cdr3_aa: CASSWTSEETQYF
j_call: TRBJ1-5; v_call: TRBV29-1; d_call: .; clone_size: .; cdr3_nt: TGCAGCGTTGATGCGGGGAAGGATCAGCCCCAGCATTTT; cdr3_aa: CSVDAGKDQPQHF
j_call: TRBJ1-2; v_call: TRBV12-5; d_call: .; clone_size: .; cdr3_nt: TGTGCTAGTGGGTCGTTCCCGAACAACCCAACTATCACCTTC; cdr3_aa: CASGSFPNNPTITF
j_call: TRBJ1-6; v_call: TRBV7-8; d_call: .; clone_size: .; cdr3_nt: TGTGCCATCTCCAGCGGCAATAATTCACCCCTCCACTTT; cdr3_aa: CAISSGNNSPLHF
j_call: TRBJ2-3; v_call: TRBV7-3; d_call: .; clone_size: .; cdr3_nt: TGTGCCAGCAGCTTAACGGGCGTGCAAGATACGCAGTATTTT; cdr3_aa: CASSLTGVQDTQYF
j_call: TRBJ2-3; v_call: TRBV9; d_call: TRBD2; clone_size: .; cdr3_nt: TGTGCCAGCAGCCCTAGGGCGGGGGGTGCGACAGATACGCAGTATTTT; cdr3_aa: CASSPRAGGATDTQYF
j_call: TRBJ2-1; v_call: TRBV4-3; d_call: TRBD2; clone_size: .; cdr3_nt: TGCGCCAGCAGCCAACGCGGGGGTAGGAATGAGCAGTTCTTC; cdr3_aa: CASSQRGGRNEQFF
j_call: TRBJ1-6; v_call: TRBV6-5; d_call: TRBD1; clone_size: .; cdr3_nt: TGTGCCAGCAGTTACCGGGGACAGGGTAGTTCACCCCTCCACTTT; cdr3_aa: CASSYRGQGSSPLHF
j_call: TRBJ2-6; v_call: TRBV5-1; d_call: TRBD1; clone_size: .; cdr3_nt: TGCGCCAGCAGCCCCCGACAGGGCATCTCTGGGGCCAACGTCCTGACTTTC; cdr3_aa: CASSPRQGISGANVLTF
j_call: TRBJ1-1; v_call: TRBV30; d_call: .; clone_size: once; cdr3_nt: TGTGCCTGGAGTGTCGGGAGGGGCACTGAAGCTTTCTTT; cdr3_aa: CAWSVGRGTEAFF
j_call: TRBJ2-5; v_call: TRBV3-1/TRBV3-2; d_call: .; clone_size: .; cdr3_nt: TGTGCCAGCAGCCTCCGACCGAGAGGGGAGACCCAGTACTTC; cdr3_aa: CASSLRPRGETQYF
j_call: TRBJ2-7; v_call: TRBV5-1; d_call: TRBD2; clone_size: .; cdr3_nt: TGCGCCAGCAGTACACCCGATAGCGGGAACCCATCATATCGCTACGAGCAGTACTTC; cdr3_aa: CASSTPDSGNPSYRYEQYF
j_call: TRBJ1-1; v_call: TRBV19; d_call: .; clone_size: once; cdr3_nt: TGTGCCAGTAGTTTGGATGGAGAGGGTTGGACTGAAGCTTTCTTT; cdr3_aa: CASSLDGEGWTEAFF
j_call: TRBJ1-2; v_call: TRBV29-1; d_call: .; clone_size: .; cdr3_nt: TGCAGCGTTGAGTCAGGGCAGTATGGCTACACCTTC; cdr3_aa: CSVESGQYGYTF
j_call: TRBJ2-2; v_call: TRBV5-8; d_call: TRBD2; clone_size: .; cdr3_nt: TGTGCCAGCAGCCCGGCGGGCGGGGGGGACACCGGGGAGCTGTTTTTT; cdr3_aa: CASSPAGGGDTGELFF
j_call: TRBJ2-7; v_call: TRBV10-3; d_call: TRBD1; clone_size: few; cdr3_nt: TGTGCCATCAGGGGGGACAGGTGGTACGAGCAGTACTTC; cdr3_aa: CAIRGDRWYEQYF
j_call: TRBJ2-5; v_call: TRBV19; d_call: .; clone_size: .; cdr3_nt: TGTGCCAGTAGCCGAGACAGGCGGGAGACCCAGTACTTC; cdr3_aa: CASSRDRRETQYF
j_call: TRBJ2-3; v_call: TRBV11-2; d_call: TRBD2; clone_size: once; cdr3_nt: TGTGCCAGCAGCTTAGCGGGGGGGTTAGATACGCAGTATTTT; cdr3_aa: CASSLAGGLDTQYF
j_call: TRBJ1-1; v_call: TRBV7-3; d_call: .; clone_size: .; cdr3_nt: TGTGCCAGCAGTCCCGGAATAGGAGCAGAAGCTTTCTTT; cdr3_aa: CASSPGIGAEAFF
j_call: TRBJ1-2; v_call: TRBV4-2; d_call: TRBD1; clone_size: .; cdr3_nt: TGTGCCAGCAGCCACACACTCCGGGACAGCTCCTATGGCTACACCTTC; cdr3_aa: CASSHTLRDSSYGYTF
j_call: TRBJ2-2; v_call: TRBV24-1; d_call: TRBD1; clone_size: .; cdr3_nt: TGTGCCACCATTATCCCCGGGACAGCCACCGGGGAGCTGTTTTTT; cdr3_aa: CATIIPGTATGELFF
j_call: TRBJ1-2; v_call: TRBV2; d_call: .; clone_size: .; cdr3_nt: TGTGCCAGCAGTGAGGCCGGCGGACTCCGGGAAGGCTACACCTTC; cdr3_aa: CASSEAGGLREGYTF
j_call: TRBJ2-7; v_call: TRBV2; d_call: TRBD2; clone_size: few; cdr3_nt: TGTGCCAGCAGTGAACCCTTGGGGGGGACTTCCTACGAGCAGTACTTC; cdr3_aa: CASSEPLGGTSYEQYF
j_call: TRBJ1-3; v_call: TRBV11-2; d_call: TRBD1; clone_size: .; cdr3_nt: TGTGCCAGCAGCCGTAGACAGGGCTCTGGAAACACCATATATTTT; cdr3_aa: CASSRRQGSGNTIYF
j_call: TRBJ1-1; v_call: TRBV18; d_call: TRBD1; clone_size: .; cdr3_nt: TGTGCCAGCTCACCATCTGGCAGGGGGGCTGAAGCTTTCTTT; cdr3_aa: CASSPSGRGAEAFF
j_call: TRBJ1-5; v_call: TRBV5-5; d_call: .; clone_size: .; cdr3_nt: TGTGCCAGCAGCTTATCCGGAGGCAATCAGCCCCAGCATTTT; cdr3_aa: CASSLSGGNQPQHF
j_call: TRBJ1-4; v_call: TRBV18; d_call: .; clone_size: .; cdr3_nt: TGTGCCAGCTCACCACCTTCGGATGAAAAACTGTTTTTT; cdr3_aa: CASSPPSDEKLFF
j_call: TRBJ2-6; v_call: TRBV19; d_call: .; clone_size: once; cdr3_nt: TGTGCCAGTAGAGAGAACTCTGGGGCCAACGTCCTGACTTTC; cdr3_aa: CASRENSGANVLTF
j_call: TRBJ1-6; v_call: TRBV7-6; d_call: .; clone_size: .; cdr3_nt: TGTGCCAGCAGCCCATGGGAGGATTCACCCCTCCACTTT; cdr3_aa: CASSPWEDSPLHF
j_call: TRBJ2-7; v_call: TRBV27; d_call: .; clone_size: .; cdr3_nt: TGTGCCAGCAGTTTCGCAACAGGGAACGACGAGCAGTACTTC; cdr3_aa: CASSFATGNDEQYF
j_call: TRBJ2-2; v_call: TRBV3-1/TRBV3-2; d_call: .; clone_size: .; cdr3_nt: TGTGCCAGCAGCCGCCGGGACTTCCTGACTTTT; cdr3_aa: CASSRRDFLTF
j_call: TRBJ1-5; v_call: TRBV30; d_call: TRBD1; clone_size: .; cdr3_nt: TGTGCCTGGAGTGGACAGGGGAATCAGCCCCAGCATTTT; cdr3_aa: CAWSGQGNQPQHF
j_call: TRBJ1-2; v_call: TRBV5-1; d_call: .; clone_size: .; cdr3_nt: TGCGCCAGCAGCTTGGGACGGGGGGACTATGGCTACACCTTC; cdr3_aa: CASSLGRGDYGYTF
j_call: TRBJ2-1; v_call: TRBV7-7; d_call: .; clone_size: .; cdr3_nt: TGTGCTAGCAGCCCCTGGGCAGGCTTAGGTAATGAGCAGTTCTTC; cdr3_aa: CASSPWAGLGNEQFF
j_call: TRBJ2-7; v_call: TRBV5-1; d_call: .; clone_size: .; cdr3_nt: TGCGCCAGCAGCGATAACAGGGCAACTTTGGCCTACGAGCAGTACTTC; cdr3_aa: CASSDNRATLAYEQYF
j_call: TRBJ2-3; v_call: TRBV9; d_call: TRBD2; clone_size: .; cdr3_nt: TGTGCCAGCAGCGTAGGGGGGACTAGCATCACGCAGTATTTT; cdr3_aa: CASSVGGTSITQYF
j_call: TRBJ1-4; v_call: TRBV5-1; d_call: .; clone_size: .; cdr3_nt: TGCGCCAGCAGCTTGAACAGGCCTACAACTAATGAAAAACTGTTTTTT; cdr3_aa: CASSLNRPTTNEKLFF
j_call: TRBJ1-2; v_call: TRBV4-2; d_call: TRBD1; clone_size: .; cdr3_nt: TGTGCCAGCAGCCAGGAAGGGAGCGCGGGACAGGGTTTCTATGGCTACACCTTC; cdr3_aa: CASSQEGSAGQGFYGYTF
j_call: TRBJ2-7; v_call: TRBV2; d_call: .; clone_size: .; cdr3_nt: TGTGCCAGTGGGACTCGGGACGGGACCTACGAGCAGTACTTC; cdr3_aa: CASGTRDGTYEQYF
j_call: TRBJ2-3; v_call: TRBV5-1; d_call: TRBD2; clone_size: .; cdr3_nt: TGCGCCAGCAGCCCCGGGGGGGCCGGAACAGATACGCAGTATTTT; cdr3_aa: CASSPGGAGTDTQYF
j_call: TRBJ2-2; v_call: TRBV6-1; d_call: .; clone_size: .; cdr3_nt: TGTGCCAGCAGTGAATTCACGCAGGGCCAGAACACCGGGGAGCTGTTTTTT; cdr3_aa: CASSEFTQGQNTGELFF
j_call: TRBJ1-1; v_call: TRBV18; d_call: .; clone_size: .; cdr3_nt: TGTGCCAGCTCACCCCCAACCGGGGGGAACACTGAAGCTTTCTTT; cdr3_aa: CASSPPTGGNTEAFF
j_call: TRBJ1-1; v_call: TRBV6-6; d_call: .; clone_size: .; cdr3_nt: TGTGCCAGCACTTCCTCTTTCCCCTCAGGCGCTTTCTTT; cdr3_aa: CASTSSFPSGAFF